The entry that follows covers one T cell receptor beta chain sequence. Only a few counts were recorded for this clonotype. What this receptor recognizes is not known. Per-base qualities were not stored, and no clone one base away is much larger. The receptor library was made with 5' RACE. The data were produced on a NextSeq 500. The TCR library protocol attached a unique molecular identifier to each TCR cDNA molecule to allow correction of PCR and sequencing errors. The authors processed their data as follows. TCR identification, UMI-based error correction and CDR3 extraction were performed with Decombinator tools. TCRs above a frequency of 2 per 1,000, corresponding to the top 1% of the tumor frequency distribution, were defined as expanded. Renyi diversity was computed with the R vegan package after each repertoire had been subsampled 100 times to 5,000 TCRs. To build CDR3 similarity networks, amino acid triplet string-kernel similarity was used, and CDR3s were connected when their pairwise similarity was above 0.82. The public reads were quality trimmed at Q25 with fastp and then assembled into clones with MiXCR by TCRdb, keeping productive beta chains. Every CDR3 protein is listed once, alongside the most common genes and DNA of its rows. The V and J calls follow TCRdb's processing rather than the paper's. The sample yields around 45,000 distinct CDR3 sequences; around 15% were counted once. Together, the top ten hold 50% to 65% of the sample.

According to the study, the label for this sample's time point signals: sample taken at primary tumor resection. Samples were obtained from approximately 72 patients with early-stage, untreated non-small cell lung cancer from the lung TRACERx cohort. Whole RNA extracted from tumor and nontumor lung tissue, or from cryopreserved PBMC samples, was used for TCR sequencing without cell sorting. Patients were selected for TCR sequencing only if sufficient RNA was available from at least two tumor regions. V loses 7 bases at its end and J loses 1 base; junction bases beyond the gene matches: 10. CDR1 and CDR2 are read off the germline V gene as SQVTM and ANQGSEA. From the cysteine up to the phenylalanine, the CDR3 has a length of 14 residues. Here the CDR3 DNA is all that survives: 42 bases in frame from base 1. This sample is drawn from a study of spatial heterogeneity in lung cancer (dated by TCRdb to between 2017 and 2020). Regarding the study in general: Beta-chain transcripts were consistently detected in greater numbers than alpha-chain transcripts, which likely reflected higher beta-chain transcript abundance. In the raw uncorrected reads, each unique combination of TCR and UMI appeared on average more than ten times. Nonsynonymous mutation counts, determined by whole-exome sequencing of tumor tissue, were related to TCR repertoire features. TCR alpha and beta repertoires were quantitatively compared across multiple tumor regions, matched nontumor lung and blood in non-small cell lung cancer. At surgery, both alpha and beta chains were TCR-sequenced in 220 tumor regions, approximately 64 matched nontumor lung samples and 56 PBMC samples. Summary of the overall study and its limitations: Confirming at a functional level the hypothesis that regional TCRs recognize regional mutations was considered to require additional single-cell paired TCR alpha and beta sequencing. Ubiquitous expanded tumor TCRs were found in blood more often at tumor resection than at routine follow-up.

The TCR comes from a male donor with early-stage non-small cell lung cancer. The sequence is built from TRBV29-1 and TRBJ2-7, with TRBD1 identical over 7 junction bases. Sequenced material: PBMCs, taken at surgery. The DNA reads TGCAGCGCTACTACGACAGGGAGTTCCTACGAGCAGTACTTC. This codes for CSATTTGSSYEQYF.